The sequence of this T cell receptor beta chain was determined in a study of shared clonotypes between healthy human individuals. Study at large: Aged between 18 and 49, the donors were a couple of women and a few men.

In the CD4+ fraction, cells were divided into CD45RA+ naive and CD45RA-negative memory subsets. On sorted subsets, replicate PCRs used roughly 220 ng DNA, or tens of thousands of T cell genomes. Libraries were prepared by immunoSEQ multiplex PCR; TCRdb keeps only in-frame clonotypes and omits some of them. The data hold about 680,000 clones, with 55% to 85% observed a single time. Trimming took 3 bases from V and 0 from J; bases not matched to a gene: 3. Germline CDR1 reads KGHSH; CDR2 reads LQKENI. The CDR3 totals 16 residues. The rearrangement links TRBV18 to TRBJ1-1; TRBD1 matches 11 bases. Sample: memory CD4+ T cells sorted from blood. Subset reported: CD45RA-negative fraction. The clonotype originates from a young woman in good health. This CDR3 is CASSPGQGGLNTEAFF. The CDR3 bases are TGTGCCAGCTCACCGGGACAGGGGGGACTGAACACTGAAGCTTTCTTT.